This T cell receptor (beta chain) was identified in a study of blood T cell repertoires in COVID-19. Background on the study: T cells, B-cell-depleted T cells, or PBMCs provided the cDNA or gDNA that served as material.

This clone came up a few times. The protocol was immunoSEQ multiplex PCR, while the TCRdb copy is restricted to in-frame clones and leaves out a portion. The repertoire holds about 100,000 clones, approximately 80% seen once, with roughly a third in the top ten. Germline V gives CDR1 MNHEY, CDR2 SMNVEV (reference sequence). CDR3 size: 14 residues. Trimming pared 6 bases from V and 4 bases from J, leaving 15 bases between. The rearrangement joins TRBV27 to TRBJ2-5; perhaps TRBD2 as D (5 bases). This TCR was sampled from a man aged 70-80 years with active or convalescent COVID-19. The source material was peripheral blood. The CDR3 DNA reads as TGTGCCAGCAGCCCCGGACTCGCGGGAGAGACCCAGTACTTC. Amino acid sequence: CASSPGLAGETQYF.